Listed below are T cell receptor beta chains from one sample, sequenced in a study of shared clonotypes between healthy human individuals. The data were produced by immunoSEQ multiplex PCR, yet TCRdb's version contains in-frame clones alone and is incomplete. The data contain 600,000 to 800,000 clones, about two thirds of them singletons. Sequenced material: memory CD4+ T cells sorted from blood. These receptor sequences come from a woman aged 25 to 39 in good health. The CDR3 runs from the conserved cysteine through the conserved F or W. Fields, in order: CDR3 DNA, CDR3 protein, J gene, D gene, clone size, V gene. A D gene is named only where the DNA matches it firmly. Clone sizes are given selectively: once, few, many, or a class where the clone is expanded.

TGTGCCACCTCTAGCGGGAGGAATGAGCAGTTCTTC	CATSSGRNEQFF	TRBJ2-1	TRBD2	-	TRBV28
TGTGCCATCAGTGAGCCGGGCGGGGGTAGCGGGAGGAGTAGGTACTTC	CAISEPGGGSGRSRYF	TRBJ2-7	TRBD2	many	TRBV10-3
TGCAGTGGTGGGGTGAACACTGAAGCTTTCTTT	CSGGVNTEAFF	TRBJ1-1	-	-	TRBV20-1
TGTGCCAGCAGCGAGACTGGACTCACCGTCATATTT	CASSETGLTVIF	TRBJ2-7	-	-	TRBV6-1
TGTGCCAGCTCACCCGGACTCGGGACTGATGAAGCTTTCTTT	CASSPGLGTDEAFF	TRBJ1-1	-	-	TRBV18
TGTGCCAGCAGCCGCGCAGAGACAAACACCGGGGAGCTGTTTTTT	CASSRAETNTGELFF	TRBJ2-2	-	-	TRBV7-3
TGTGCCAGCAGCTTCGGGACAGGGGAATTCGAGCAGTACTTC	CASSFGTGEFEQYF	TRBJ2-7	TRBD1	-	TRBV5-5
TGTGCCAGCAGTTTACCAGAAAGCTCTGGAAACACCATATATTTT	CASSLPESSGNTIYF	TRBJ1-3	-	once	TRBV28
TGCGCCAGCAGCTCGCCGGGACAGGATAGCTCCTACGAGCAGTACTTC	CASSSPGQDSSYEQYF	TRBJ2-7	TRBD1	-	TRBV4-1
TGTGCCAGCAGTTACGCTAGCGGGAGCCAGGAGACCCAGTACTTC	CASSYASGSQETQYF	TRBJ2-5	TRBD2	-	TRBV6-5
TGCGCCAGCAGAGTCTCCGGACAGGGCGAGGACACCGGGGAGCTGTTTTTT	CASRVSGQGEDTGELFF	TRBJ2-2	TRBD1	-	TRBV4-1